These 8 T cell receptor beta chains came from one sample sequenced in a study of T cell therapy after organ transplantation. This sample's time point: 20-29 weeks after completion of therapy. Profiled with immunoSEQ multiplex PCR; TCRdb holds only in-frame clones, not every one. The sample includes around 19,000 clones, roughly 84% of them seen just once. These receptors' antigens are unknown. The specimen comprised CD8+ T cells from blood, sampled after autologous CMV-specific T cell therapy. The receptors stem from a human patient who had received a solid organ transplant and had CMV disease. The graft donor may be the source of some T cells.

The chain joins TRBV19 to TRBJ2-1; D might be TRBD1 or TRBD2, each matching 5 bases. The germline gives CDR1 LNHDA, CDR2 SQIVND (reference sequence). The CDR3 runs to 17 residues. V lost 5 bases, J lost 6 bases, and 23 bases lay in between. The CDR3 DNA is TGTGCCAGTAGTCCGTCCTTTAGAGAGGGGCGCTTCAATGAGCAGTTCTTC. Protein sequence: CASSPSFREGRFNEQFF.

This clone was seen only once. In DNA form, the CDR3 reads TGTGCCAGCAGACCCGACACAGGGAGCTCCTACAATGAGCAGTTCTTC. Translating it yields CASRPDTGSSYNEQFF. The genes are TRBV6-6 and TRBJ2-1; tentatively, D is TRBD1 (6 bases). Per the germline V gene, CDR1 is MNHNY and CDR2 is SVGAGI (reference sequence). Between the trimmed V and J ends, which lost 6 bases and 0 bases, there was a span of 15 bases. CDR3 length: 16 residues.

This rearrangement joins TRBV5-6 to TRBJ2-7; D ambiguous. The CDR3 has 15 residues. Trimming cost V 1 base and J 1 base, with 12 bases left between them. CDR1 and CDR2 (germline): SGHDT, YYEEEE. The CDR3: CASSLLMAGSYEQYF. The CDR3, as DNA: TGTGCCAGCAGCTTGTTAATGGCCGGTTCCTACGAGCAGTACTTC.

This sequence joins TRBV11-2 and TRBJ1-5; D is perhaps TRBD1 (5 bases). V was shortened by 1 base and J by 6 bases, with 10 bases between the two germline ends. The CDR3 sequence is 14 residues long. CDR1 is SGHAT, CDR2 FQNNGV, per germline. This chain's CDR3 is CASSLAGNRQPQHF. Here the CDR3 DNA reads TGTGCCAGCAGCTTAGCAGGGAACCGTCAGCCCCAGCATTTT.

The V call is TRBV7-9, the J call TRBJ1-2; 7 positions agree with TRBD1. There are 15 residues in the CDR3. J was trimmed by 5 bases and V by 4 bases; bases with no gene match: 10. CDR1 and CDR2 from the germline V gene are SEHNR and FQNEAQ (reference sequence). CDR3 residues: CASSSTGTLPYGYTF. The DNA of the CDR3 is TGTGCCAGCAGCTCGACAGGGACCCTTCCTTATGGCTACACCTTC.

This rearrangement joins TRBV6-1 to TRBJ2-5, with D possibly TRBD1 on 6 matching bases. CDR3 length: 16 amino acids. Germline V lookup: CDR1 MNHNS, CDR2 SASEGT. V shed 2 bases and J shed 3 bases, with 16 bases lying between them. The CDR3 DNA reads TGTGCCAGCAGTGAACTGGCAGGGGAAGGGGAAGAGACCCAGTACTTC. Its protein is CASSELAGEGEETQYF.

The CDR3 nucleotides are TGTGCCAGCAGCCGGGGGGGAGGCACAGATACGCAGTATTTT. This translates into CASSRGGGTDTQYF. The chain employs TRBV7-3 and TRBJ2-3; 8 bases map to TRBD2. The CDR3 spans 14 residues. V gave up 5 bases and J gave up 1 base; unmatched junction bases: 2. Per the germline V gene, CDR1 is SGHTA and CDR2 is FQGTGA.

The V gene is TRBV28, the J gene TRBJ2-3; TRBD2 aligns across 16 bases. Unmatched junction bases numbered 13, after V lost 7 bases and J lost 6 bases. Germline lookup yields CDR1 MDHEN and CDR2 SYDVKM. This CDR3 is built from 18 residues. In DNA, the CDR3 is TGTGCCAGCACCTCCGACATGGGACTAGCGGGAGGGGAGGATACGCAGTATTTT. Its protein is CASTSDMGLAGGEDTQYF. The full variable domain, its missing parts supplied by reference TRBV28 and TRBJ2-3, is DVKVTQSSRYLVKRTGEKVFLECVQDMDHENMFWYRQDPGLGLRLIYFSYDVKMKEKGDIPEGYSVSREKKERFSLILESASTNQTSMYLCASTSDMGLAGGEDTQYFGPGTRLTVL.